This T cell receptor (beta chain) was recorded in a study of shared clonotypes between healthy human individuals. CD45RO negativity and positive selection for CCR7 defined naive CD8 cells, a population that excluded terminally differentiated effector memory CD45RA+ cells. The method was immunoSEQ multiplex PCR; TCRdb's version includes in-frame clones alone and lacks a portion of them. Here the sample spans 650,000 to 800,000 clones, around 92% being singletons. This CDR3 contains 13 residues. V shed 7 bases and J shed 4 bases, with 10 bases lying between them. Per germline, CDR1 LNHDA and CDR2 SQIVND (reference sequence). With regard to this clone: What it binds is unknown.

Study results and caveats: Naive subsets, compared against memory subsets, generally had larger estimated richness values. The genetic and exposure-history diversity represented was limited by few donors.

This chain links TRBV19 with TRBJ2-2, with D unresolved. The source of this sequence is a man aged 25 to 40 in good health. The sample comprised naive CD8+ T cells sorted from blood. CDR3 sequence (DNA): TGTGCCAGTACCGTGAGGTTCACCGGGGAGCTGTTTTTT. This sequence encodes CASTVRFTGELFF.